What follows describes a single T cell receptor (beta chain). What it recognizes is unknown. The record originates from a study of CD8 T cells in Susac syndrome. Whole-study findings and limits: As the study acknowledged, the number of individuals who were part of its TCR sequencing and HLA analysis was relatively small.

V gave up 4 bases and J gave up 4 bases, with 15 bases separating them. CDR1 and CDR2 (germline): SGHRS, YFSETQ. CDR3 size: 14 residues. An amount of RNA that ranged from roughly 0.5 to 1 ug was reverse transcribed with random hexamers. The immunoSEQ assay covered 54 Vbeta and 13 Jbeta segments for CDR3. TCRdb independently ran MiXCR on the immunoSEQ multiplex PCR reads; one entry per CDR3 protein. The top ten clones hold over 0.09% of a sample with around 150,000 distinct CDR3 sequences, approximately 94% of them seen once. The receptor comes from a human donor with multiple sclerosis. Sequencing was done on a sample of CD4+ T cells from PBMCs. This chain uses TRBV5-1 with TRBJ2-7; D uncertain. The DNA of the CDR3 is TGCGCCAGCAGCCCTGGACCGGCGAGTTACGAGCAGTACTTC. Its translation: CASSPGPASYEQYF.